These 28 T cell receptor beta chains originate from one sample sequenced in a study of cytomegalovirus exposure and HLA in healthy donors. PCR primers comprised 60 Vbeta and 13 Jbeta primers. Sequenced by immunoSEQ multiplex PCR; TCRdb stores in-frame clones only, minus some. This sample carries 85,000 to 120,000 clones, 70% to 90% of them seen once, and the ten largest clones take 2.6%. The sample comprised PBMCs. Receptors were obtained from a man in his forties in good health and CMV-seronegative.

CDR3 region: CASSLRSGGRTEAFF. The CDR3, as DNA: TGTGCCAGCAGCTTACGATCAGGGGGCCGGACTGAAGCTTTCTTT. The chain recombines TRBV7-3 with TRBJ1-1; 8 bases align to TRBD1. V shed 2 bases and J 5 bases; nucleotides not matched to a gene: 7. The CDR3 covers 15 residues. The germline gives CDR1 SGHTA, CDR2 FQGTGA.

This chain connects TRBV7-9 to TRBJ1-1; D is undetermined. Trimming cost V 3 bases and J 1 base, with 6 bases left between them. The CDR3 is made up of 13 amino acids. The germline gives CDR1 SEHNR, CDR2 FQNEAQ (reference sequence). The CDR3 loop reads CASSLGSNTEAFF. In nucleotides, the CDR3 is TGTGCCAGCAGCTTGGGCTCGAACACTGAAGCTTTCTTT.

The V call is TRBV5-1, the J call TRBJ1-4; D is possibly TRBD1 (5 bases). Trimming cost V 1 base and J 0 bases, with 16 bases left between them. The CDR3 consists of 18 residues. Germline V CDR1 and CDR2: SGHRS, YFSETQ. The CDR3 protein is CASSLSSGARSTNEKLFF. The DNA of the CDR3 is TGCGCCAGCAGCTTGTCCTCTGGGGCCCGCTCAACTAATGAAAAACTGTTTTTT.

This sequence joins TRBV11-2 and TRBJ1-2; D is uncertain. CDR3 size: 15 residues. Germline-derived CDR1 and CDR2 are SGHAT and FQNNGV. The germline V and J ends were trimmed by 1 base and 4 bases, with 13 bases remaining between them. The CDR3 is CASSLGAEILYGYTF. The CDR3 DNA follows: TGTGCCAGCAGCTTAGGGGCAGAAATCCTCTATGGCTACACCTTC. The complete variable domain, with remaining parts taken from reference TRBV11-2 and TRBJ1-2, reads EAGVAQSPRYKIIEKRQSVAFWCNPISGHATLYWYQQILGQGPKLLIQFQNNGVVDDSQLPKDRFSAERLKGVDSTLKIQPAKLEDSAVYLCASSLGAEILYGYTFGSGTRLTVV.

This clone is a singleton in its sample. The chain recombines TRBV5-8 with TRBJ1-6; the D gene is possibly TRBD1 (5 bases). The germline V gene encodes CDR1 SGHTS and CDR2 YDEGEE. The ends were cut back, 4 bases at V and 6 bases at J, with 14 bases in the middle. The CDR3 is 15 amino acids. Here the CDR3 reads CASSHRAGRNSPLHF. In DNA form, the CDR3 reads TGTGCCAGCAGCCATCGAGCGGGACGTAATTCACCCCTCCACTTT.

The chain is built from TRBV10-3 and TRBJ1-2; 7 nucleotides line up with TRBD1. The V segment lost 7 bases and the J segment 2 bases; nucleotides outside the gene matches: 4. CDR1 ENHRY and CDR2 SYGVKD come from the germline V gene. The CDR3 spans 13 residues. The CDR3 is CAINMGQNYGYTF. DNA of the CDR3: TGTGCCATCAATATGGGACAGAACTATGGCTACACCTTC.

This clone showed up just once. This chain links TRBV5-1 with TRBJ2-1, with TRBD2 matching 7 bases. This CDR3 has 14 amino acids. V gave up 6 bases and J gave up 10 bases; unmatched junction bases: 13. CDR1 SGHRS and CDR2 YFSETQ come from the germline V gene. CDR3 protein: CASTSDQLGGEQFF. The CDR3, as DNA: TGCGCCAGCACCTCTGATCAGCTGGGGGGGGAGCAGTTCTTC. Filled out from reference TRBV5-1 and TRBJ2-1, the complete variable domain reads KAGVTQTPRYLIKTRGQQVTLSCSPISGHRSVSWYQQTPGQGLQFLFEYFSETQRNKGNFPGRFSGRQFSNSRSEMNVSTLELGDSALYLCASTSDQLGGEQFFGPGTRLTVL.

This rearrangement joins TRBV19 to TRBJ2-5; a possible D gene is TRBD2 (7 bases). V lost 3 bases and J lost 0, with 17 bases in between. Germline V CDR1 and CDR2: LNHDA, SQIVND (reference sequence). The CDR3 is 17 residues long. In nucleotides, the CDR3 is TGTGCCAGTAGTATGTCAGGGGACTACCCGTACCAAGAGACCCAGTACTTC. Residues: CASSMSGDYPYQETQYF.

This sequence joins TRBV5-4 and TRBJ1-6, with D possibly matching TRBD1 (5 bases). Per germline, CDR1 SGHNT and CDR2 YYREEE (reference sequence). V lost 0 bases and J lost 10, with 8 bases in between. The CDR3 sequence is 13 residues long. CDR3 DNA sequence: TGTGCCAGCAGCTTGGGGGGGAGGTCACCCCTCCACTTT. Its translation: CASSLGGRSPLHF.

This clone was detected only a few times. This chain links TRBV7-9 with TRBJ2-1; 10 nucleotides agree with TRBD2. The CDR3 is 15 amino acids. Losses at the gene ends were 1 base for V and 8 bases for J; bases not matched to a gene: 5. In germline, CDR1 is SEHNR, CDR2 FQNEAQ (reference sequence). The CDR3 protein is CASSLGSGGADEQFF. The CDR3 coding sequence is TGTGCCAGCAGCTTAGGGAGCGGGGGGGCCGATGAGCAGTTCTTC.

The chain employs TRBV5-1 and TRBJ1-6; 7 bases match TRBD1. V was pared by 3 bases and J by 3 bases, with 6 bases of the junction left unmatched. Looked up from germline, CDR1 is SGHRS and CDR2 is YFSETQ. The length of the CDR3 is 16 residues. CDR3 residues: CASSSDRVGYNSPLHF. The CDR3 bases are TGCGCCAGCAGCTCCGACAGGGTAGGCTATAATTCACCCCTCCACTTT.

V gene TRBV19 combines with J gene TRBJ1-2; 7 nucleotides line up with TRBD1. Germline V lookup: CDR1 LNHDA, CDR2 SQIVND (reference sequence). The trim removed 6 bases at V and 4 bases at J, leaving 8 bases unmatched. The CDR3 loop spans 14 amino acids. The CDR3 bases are TGTGCCAGTAGCCACGCGACAGGGCTCTATGGCTACACCTTC. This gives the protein CASSHATGLYGYTF.

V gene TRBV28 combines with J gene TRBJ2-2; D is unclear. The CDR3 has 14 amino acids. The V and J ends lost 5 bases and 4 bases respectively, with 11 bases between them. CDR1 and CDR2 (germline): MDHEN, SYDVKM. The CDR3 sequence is CASSPSSRTGELFF. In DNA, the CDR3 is TGTGCCAGCAGTCCCAGTAGCCGCACCGGGGAGCTGTTTTTT. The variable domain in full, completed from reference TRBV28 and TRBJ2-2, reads DVKVTQSSRYLVKRTGEKVFLECVQDMDHENMFWYRQDPGLGLRLIYFSYDVKMKEKGDIPEGYSVSREKKERFSLILESASTNQTSMYLCASSPSSRTGELFFGEGSRLTVL.

The CDR3 bases are TGTGCCAGCAGTTACCAGGGCGTGGAGACCCAGTACTTC. This codes for CASSYQGVETQYF. V is TRBV6-5 and J is TRBJ2-5, with D perhaps matching TRBD1 (5 bases). Trimming cost V 2 bases and J 5 bases, with 9 bases left between them. CDR3 length: 13 amino acids. Germline CDR1 is MNHEY and CDR2 is SVGAGI.

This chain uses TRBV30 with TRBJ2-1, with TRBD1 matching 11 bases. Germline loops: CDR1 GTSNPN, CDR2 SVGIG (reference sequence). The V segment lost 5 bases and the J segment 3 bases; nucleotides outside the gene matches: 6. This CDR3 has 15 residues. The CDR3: CAWDRGTGGYNEQFF. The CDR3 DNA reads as TGTGCCTGGGACCGAGGGACAGGGGGCTACAATGAGCAGTTCTTC. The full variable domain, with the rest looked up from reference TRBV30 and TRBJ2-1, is SQTIHQWPATLVQPVGSPLSLECTVEGTSNPNLYWYRQAAGRGLQLLFYSVGIGQISSEVPQNLSASRPQDRQFILSSKKLLLSDSGFYLCAWDRGTGGYNEQFFGPGTRLTVL.

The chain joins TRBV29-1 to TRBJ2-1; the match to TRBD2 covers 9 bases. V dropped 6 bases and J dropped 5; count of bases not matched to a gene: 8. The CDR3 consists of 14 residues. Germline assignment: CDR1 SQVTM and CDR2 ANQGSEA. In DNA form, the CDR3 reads TGCAGCGTCGTGTTAGCGGGGGCCGACAATGAGCAGTTCTTC. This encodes CSVVLAGADNEQFF.

CDR3 protein: CASSLVRAGGKYTQYF. The CDR3 DNA sequence: TGTGCCAGCAGCTTAGTCCGAGCGGGGGGCAAATATACGCAGTATTTT. The V call is TRBV7-6, the J call TRBJ2-3; 9 bases align to TRBD2. From germline, CDR1 is SGHVS and CDR2 FNYEAQ. The V and J ends lost 1 base and 7 bases, in that order; junction bases with no gene match: 9. The CDR3 consists of 16 residues.

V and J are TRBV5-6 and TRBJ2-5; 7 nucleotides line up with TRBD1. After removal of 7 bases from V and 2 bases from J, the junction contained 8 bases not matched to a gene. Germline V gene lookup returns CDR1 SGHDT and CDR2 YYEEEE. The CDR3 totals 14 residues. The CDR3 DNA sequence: TGTGCCAGCCATTGGGGCAGGGGGCAAGAGACCCAGTACTTC. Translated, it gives CASHWGRGQETQYF.

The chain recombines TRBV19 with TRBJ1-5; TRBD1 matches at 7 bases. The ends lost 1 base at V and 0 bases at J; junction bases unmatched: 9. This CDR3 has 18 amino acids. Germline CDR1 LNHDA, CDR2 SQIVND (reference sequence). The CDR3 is CASSIGAGGWDSNQPQHF. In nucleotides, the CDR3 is TGTGCCAGTAGTATAGGGGCAGGGGGTTGGGATAGCAATCAGCCCCAGCATTTT.

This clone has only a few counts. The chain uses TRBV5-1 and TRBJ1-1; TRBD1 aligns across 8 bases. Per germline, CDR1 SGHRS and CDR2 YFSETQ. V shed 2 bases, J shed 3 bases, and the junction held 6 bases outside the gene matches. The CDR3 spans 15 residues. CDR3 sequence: CASSFKDRAHTEAFF. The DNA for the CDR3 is TGCGCCAGCAGCTTTAAGGACAGGGCCCACACTGAAGCTTTCTTT. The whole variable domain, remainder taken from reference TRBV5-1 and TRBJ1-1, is KAGVTQTPRYLIKTRGQQVTLSCSPISGHRSVSWYQQTPGQGLQFLFEYFSETQRNKGNFPGRFSGRQFSNSRSEMNVSTLELGDSALYLCASSFKDRAHTEAFFGQGTRLTVV.

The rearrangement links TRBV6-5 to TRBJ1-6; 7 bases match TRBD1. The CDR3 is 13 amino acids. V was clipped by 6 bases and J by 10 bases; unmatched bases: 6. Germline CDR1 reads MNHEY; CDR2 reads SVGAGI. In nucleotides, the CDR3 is TGTGCCAGCAGCTGGGACAGTACATCACCCCTCCACTTT. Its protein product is CASSWDSTSPLHF.

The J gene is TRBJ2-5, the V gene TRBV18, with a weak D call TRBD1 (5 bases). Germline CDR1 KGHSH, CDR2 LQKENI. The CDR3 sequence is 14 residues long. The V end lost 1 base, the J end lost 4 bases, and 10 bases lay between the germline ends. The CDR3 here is CASSPRGGGETQYF. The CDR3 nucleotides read TGTGCCAGCTCACCACGGGGCGGCGGAGAGACCCAGTACTTC.

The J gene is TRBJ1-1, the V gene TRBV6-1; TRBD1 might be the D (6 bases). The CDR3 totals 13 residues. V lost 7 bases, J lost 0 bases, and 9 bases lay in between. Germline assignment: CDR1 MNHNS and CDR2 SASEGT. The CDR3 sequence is CASNQGLNTEAFF. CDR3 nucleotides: TGTGCCAGCAACCAGGGGCTGAACACTGAAGCTTTCTTT.

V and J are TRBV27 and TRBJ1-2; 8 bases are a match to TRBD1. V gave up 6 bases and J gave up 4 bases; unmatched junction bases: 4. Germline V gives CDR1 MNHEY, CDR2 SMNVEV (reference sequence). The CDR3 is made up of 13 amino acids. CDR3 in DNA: TGTGCCAGCAGGGGGGGGACAGGCTATGGCTACACCTTC. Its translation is CASRGGTGYGYTF.

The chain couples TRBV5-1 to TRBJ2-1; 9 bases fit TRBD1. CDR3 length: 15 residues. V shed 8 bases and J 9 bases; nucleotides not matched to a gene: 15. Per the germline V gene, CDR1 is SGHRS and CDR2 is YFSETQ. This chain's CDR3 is CASRSQLTGGLEQFF. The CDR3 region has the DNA TGCGCCAGTCGCTCCCAGCTGACAGGGGGACTTGAGCAGTTCTTC.

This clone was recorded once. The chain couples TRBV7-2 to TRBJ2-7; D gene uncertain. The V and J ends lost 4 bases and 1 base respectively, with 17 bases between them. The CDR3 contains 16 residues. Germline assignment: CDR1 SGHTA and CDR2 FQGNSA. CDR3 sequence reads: CASSSPGAILSYEQYF. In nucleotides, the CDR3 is TGTGCCAGCAGCTCCCCCGGAGCGATTCTTTCCTACGAGCAGTACTTC.

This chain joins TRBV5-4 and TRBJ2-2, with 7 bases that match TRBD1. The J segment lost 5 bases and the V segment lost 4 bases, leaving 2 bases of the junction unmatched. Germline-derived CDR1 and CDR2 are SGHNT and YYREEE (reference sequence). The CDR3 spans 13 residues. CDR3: CASSGQETGELFF. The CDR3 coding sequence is TGTGCCAGCAGCGGACAGGAGACCGGGGAGCTGTTTTTT. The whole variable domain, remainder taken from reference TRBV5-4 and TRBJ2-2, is ETGVTQSPTHLIKTRGQQVTLRCSSQSGHNTVSWYQQALGQGPQFIFQYYREEENGRGNFPPRFSGLQFPNYSSELNVNALELDDSALYLCASSGQETGELFFGEGSRLTVL.

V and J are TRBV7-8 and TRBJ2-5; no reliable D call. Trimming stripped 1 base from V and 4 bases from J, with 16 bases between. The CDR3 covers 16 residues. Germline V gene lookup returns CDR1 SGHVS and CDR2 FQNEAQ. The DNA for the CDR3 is TGTGCCAGCAGCTTAGGACGAGAGGTGATAGGAGAGACCCAGTACTTC. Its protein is CASSLGREVIGETQYF.